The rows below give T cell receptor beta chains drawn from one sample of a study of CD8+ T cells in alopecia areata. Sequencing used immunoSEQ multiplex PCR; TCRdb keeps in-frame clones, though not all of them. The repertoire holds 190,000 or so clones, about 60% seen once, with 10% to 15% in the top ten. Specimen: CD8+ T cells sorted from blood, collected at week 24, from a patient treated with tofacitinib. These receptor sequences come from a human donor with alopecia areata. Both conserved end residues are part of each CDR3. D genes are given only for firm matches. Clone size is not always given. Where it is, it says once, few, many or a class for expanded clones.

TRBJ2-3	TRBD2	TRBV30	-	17	CAWIPGLAGDSTDTQYF	TGTGCCTGGATTCCTGGACTAGCGGGGGATAGCACAGATACGCAGTATTTT
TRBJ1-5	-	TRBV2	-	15	CASSLPGVGNQPQHF	TGTGCCAGCAGTCTCCCGGGGGTGGGCAATCAGCCCCAGCATTTT
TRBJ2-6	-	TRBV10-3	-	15	CAISGPMSGANVLTF	TGTGCCATCAGTGGTCCCATGTCTGGGGCCAACGTCCTGACTTTC
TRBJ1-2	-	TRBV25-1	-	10	CATLWHGYTF	TGTGCCACCCTATGGCATGGCTACACCTTC
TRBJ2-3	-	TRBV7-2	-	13	CASSLYLANTQYF	TGTGCCAGCAGCTTATATCTAGCGAATACGCAGTATTTT
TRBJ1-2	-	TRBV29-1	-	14	CSVEAPTVRYGYTF	TGCAGCGTTGAAGCTCCGACAGTACGCTATGGCTACACCTTC
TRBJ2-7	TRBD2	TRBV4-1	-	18	CASSQVIAGLAGFYEQYF	TGCGCCAGCAGCCAAGTGATCGCTGGACTAGCGGGGTTCTACGAGCAGTACTTC
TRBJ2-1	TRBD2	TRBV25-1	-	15	CATRALAGGYNEQFF	TGTGCCACCCGGGCACTAGCGGGGGGCTACAATGAGCAGTTCTTC
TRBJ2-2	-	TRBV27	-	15	CASSLSGRNTGELFF	TGTGCCAGCAGTTTATCGGGGCGGAACACCGGGGAGCTGTTTTTT
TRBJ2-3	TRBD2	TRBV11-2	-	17	CASSLETSGVSTDTQYF	TGTGCCAGCAGCTTAGAGACTAGCGGGGTTAGCACAGATACGCAGTATTTT
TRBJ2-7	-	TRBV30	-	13	CAWSVTVRWEQYF	TGTGCCTGGAGTGTAACGGTGAGGTGGGAGCAGTACTTC
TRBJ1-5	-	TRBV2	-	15	CASSESSGGNQPQHF	TGTGCCAGCAGTGAATCATCGGGGGGAAATCAGCCCCAGCATTTT
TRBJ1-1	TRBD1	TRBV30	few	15	CAWSEGTGLNTEAFF	TGTGCCTGGAGTGAAGGGACAGGATTGAACACTGAAGCTTTCTTT
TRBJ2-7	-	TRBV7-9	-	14	CASSFFGGINEQYF	TGTGCCAGCAGCTTCTTTGGGGGAATCAACGAGCAGTACTTC
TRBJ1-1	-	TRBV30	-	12	CAWRGIGTEAFF	TGTGCCTGGAGGGGGATAGGCACTGAAGCTTTCTTT
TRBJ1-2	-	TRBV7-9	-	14	CASSPRGGDYGYTF	TGTGCCAGCAGCCCCCGGGGAGGGGACTATGGCTACACCTTC
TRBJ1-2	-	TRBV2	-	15	CASSEFKSPNYGYTF	TGTGCCAGCAGTGAGTTCAAAAGTCCTAACTATGGCTACACCTTC
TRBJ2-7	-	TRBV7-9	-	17	CASSSAGESGAPYEQYF	TGTGCCAGCAGCTCTGCCGGGGAAAGTGGGGCTCCCTACGAGCAGTACTTC
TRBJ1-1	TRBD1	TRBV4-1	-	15	CASSHGQGGGTEAFF	TGCGCCAGCAGCCACGGACAGGGGGGAGGCACTGAAGCTTTCTTT
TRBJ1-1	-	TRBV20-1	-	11	CSAPMNTEAFF	TGCAGTGCTCCTATGAACACTGAAGCTTTCTTT
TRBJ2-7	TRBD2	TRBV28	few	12	CASSPPGGEQYF	TGTGCCAGCAGTCCGCCGGGAGGGGAGCAGTACTTC
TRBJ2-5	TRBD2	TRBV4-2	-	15	CASSQAGGPQETQYF	TGTGCCAGCAGCCAAGCGGGGGGACCCCAAGAGACCCAGTACTTC
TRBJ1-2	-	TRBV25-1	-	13	CASSEGRVYGYTF	TGTGCCAGCAGTGAGGGGAGGGTCTATGGCTACACCTTC
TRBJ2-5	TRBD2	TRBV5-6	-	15	CASSAGLAGEETQYF	TGTGCCAGCAGCGCGGGACTAGCGGGGGAAGAGACCCAGTACTTC
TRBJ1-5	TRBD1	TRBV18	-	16	CASSLTSGGRNQPQHF	TGTGCCAGCTCACTTACGTCAGGGGGCCGCAATCAGCCCCAGCATTTT
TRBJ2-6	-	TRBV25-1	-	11	CASSGANVLTF	TGTGCCAGCAGCGGGGCCAACGTCCTGACTTTC
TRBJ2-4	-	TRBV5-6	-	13	CASRDIAENIQYF	TGTGCCAGCAGGGATATAGCGGAAAACATTCAGTACTTC
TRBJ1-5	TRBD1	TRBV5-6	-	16	CASSFGVGQSIQPQHF	TGTGCCAGCAGCTTTGGCGTGGGACAGAGTATTCAGCCCCAGCATTTT
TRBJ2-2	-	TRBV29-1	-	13	CSVVYANTGELFF	TGCAGCGTTGTCTATGCGAACACCGGGGAGCTGTTTTTT